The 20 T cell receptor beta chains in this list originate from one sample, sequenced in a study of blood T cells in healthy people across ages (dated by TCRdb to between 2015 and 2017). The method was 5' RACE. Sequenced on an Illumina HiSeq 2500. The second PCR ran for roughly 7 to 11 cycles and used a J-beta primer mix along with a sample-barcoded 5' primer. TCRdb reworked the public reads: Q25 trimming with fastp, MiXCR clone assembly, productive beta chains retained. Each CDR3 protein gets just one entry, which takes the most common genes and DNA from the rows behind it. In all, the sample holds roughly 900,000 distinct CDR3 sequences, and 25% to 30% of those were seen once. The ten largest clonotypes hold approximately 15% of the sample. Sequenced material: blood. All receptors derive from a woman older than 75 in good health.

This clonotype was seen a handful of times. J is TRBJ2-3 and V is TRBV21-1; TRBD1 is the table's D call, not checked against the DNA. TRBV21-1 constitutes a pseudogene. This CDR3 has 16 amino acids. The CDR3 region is CASSRLRRAGSDTQYF. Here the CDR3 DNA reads TGTGCCAGCAGCAGGCTCCGCAGGGCTGGATCAGATACGCAGTATTTT.

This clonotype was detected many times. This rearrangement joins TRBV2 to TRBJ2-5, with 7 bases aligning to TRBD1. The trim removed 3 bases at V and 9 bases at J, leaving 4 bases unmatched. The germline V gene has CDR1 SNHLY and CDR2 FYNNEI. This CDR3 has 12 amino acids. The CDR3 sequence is CASSETGQAQYF. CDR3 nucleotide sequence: TGTGCCAGCAGTGAGACAGGGCAGGCCCAGTACTTC.

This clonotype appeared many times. The CDR3 region has the DNA TGCGCCAGCAGCCAAGAGGGACTAGCGGGGCCATCTGGCTTGAGAGAGCAGTACTTC. Protein product: CASSQEGLAGPSGLREQYF. The rearrangement links TRBV4-3 to TRBJ2-7; 13 positions agree with TRBD2. Germline V lookup: CDR1 LGHNA, CDR2 YSLEER. The V and J ends lost 0 bases and 7 bases, in that order; junction bases with no gene match: 15. This CDR3 spans 19 amino acids.

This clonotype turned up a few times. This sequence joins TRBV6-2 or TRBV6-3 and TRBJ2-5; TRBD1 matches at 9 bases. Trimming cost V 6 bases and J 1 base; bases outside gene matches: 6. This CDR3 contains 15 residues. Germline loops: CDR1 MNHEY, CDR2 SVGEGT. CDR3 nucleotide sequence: TGTGCCAGCAGGGTAGGACAGGGGCTCCAAGAGACCCAGTACTTC. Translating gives CASRVGQGLQETQYF.

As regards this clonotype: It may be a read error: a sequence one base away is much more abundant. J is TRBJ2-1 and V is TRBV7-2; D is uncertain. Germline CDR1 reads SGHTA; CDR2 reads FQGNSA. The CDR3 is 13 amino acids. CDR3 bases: TGTGCCAACAGCTTAAAAAGCTACAATGAGCAGTTCTTC. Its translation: CANSLKSYNEQFF.

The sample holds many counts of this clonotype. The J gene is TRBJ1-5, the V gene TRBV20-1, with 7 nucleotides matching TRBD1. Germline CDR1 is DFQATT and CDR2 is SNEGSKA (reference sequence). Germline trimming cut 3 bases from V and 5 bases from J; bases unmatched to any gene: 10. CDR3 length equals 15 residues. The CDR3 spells CSASRPQGDHQPQHF. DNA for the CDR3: TGCAGTGCTAGTCGGCCCCAGGGGGATCATCAGCCCCAGCATTTT.

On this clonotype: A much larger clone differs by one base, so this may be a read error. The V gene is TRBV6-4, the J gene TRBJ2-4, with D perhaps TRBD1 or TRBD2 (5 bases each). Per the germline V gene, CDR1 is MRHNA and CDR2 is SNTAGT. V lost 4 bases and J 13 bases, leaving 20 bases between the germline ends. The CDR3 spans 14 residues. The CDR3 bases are TGTGCCAGCAGTGCAGGGCAGGGACGCAATGAGCAGTACTTC. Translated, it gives CASSAGQGRNEQYF.

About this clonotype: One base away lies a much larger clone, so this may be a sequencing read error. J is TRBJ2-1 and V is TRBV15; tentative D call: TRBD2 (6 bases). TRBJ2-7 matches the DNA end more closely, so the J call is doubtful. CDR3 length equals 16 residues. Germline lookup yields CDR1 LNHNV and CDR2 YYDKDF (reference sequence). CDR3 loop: CATSRYQGGSYNEQYF. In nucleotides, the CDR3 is TGTGCCACCAGCAGATACCAGGGAGGCTCCTACAATGAGCAGTACTTC.

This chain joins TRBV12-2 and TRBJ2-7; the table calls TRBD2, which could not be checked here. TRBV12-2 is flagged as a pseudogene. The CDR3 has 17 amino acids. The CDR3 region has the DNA TGTGCAAGTCGCCCACGAGAGGGACTCCTTCGCTCCTACGAGCAGTACTTC. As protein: CASRPREGLLRSYEQYF.

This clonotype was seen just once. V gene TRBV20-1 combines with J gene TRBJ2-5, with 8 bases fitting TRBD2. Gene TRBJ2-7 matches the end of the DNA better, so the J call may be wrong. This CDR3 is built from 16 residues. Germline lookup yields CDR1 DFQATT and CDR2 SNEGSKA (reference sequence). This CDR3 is CSASLLTGGTPYEQYF. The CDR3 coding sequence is TGCAGTGCTAGTCTTTTAACGGGAGGGACCCCCTACGAGCAGTACTTC.

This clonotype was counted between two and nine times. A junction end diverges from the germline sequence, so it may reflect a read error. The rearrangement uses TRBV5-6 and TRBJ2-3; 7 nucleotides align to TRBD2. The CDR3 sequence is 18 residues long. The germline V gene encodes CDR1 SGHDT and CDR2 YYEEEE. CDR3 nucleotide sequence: TGTGCCAGCAGCTTTCCTCTCCTAGCGGCTACTAGCACATATACGCAGTATTTT. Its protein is CASSFPLLAATSTYTQYF.

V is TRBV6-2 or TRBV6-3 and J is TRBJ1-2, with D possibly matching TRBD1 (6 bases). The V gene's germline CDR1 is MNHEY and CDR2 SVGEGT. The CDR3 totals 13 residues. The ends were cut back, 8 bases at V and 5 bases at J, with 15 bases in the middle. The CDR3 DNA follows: TGTGCCAGCGCCCGAGAGGGGGAATATGGCTACACCTTC. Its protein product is CASAREGEYGYTF.

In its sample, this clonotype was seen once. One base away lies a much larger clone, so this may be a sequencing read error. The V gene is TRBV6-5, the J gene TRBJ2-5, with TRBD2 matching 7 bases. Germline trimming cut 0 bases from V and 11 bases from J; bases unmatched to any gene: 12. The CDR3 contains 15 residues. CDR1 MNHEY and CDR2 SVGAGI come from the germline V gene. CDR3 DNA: TGTGCCAGCAGTTACTCGGACCAGCGGGGATATGAGCAGTACTTC. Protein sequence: CASSYSDQRGYEQYF.

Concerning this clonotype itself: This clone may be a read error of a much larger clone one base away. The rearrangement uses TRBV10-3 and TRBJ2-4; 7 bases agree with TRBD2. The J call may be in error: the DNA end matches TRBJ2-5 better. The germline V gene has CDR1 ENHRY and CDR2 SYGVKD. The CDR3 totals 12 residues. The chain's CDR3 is CAISEPGGTQYF. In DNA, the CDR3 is TGTGCCATCAGTGAGCCGGGAGGGACCCAGTACTTC.

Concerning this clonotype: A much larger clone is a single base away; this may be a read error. CDR3 amino acids: CANSFARTGGNEQFF. CDR3 bases: TGTGCCAACAGTTTTGCCCGGACAGGAGGAAATGAGCAGTTCTTC. The V and J genes are TRBV27 and TRBJ2-1; 7 bases are shared with TRBD1. The CDR3 consists of 15 residues. Germline CDR1 reads MNHEY; CDR2 reads SMNVEV (reference sequence).

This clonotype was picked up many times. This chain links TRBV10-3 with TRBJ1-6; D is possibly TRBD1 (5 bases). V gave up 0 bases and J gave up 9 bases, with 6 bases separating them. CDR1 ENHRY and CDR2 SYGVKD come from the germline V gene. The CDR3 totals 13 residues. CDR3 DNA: TGTGCCATCAGTGAGTCCCAGGGTTCACCCCTCCACTTT. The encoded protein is CAISESQGSPLHF.

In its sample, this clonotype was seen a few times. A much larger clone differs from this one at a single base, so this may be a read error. CDR3: CVSSPPGAGDTQYF. As DNA, the CDR3 is TGTGTCAGCAGCCCACCAGGGGCGGGAGATACGCAGTATTTT. The V call is TRBV7-2, the J call TRBJ2-3, with TRBD1 as a possible D gene (6 bases). Germline V gives CDR1 SGHTA, CDR2 FQGNSA. The CDR3 runs to 14 residues.

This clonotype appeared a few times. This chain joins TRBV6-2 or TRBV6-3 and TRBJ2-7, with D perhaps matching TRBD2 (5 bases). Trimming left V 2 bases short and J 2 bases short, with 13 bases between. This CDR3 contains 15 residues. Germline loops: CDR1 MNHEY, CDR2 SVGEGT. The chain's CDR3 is CASSYAPRGPYEQYF. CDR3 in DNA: TGTGCCAGCAGTTACGCCCCCCGGGGTCCCTACGAGCAGTACTTC.

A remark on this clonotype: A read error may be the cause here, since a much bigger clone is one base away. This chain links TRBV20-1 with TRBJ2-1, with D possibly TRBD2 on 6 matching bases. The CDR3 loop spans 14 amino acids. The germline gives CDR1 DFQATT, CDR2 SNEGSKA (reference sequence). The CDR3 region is CSTRAIADNNEQFF. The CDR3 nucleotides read TGCAGTACTAGAGCAATAGCGGATAACAATGAGCAGTTCTTC.

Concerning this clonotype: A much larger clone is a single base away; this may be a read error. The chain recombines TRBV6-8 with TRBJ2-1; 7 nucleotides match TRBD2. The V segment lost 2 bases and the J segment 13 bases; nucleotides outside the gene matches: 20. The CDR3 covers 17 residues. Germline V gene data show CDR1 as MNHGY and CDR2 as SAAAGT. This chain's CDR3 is CASSYHRAGLPRETQFF. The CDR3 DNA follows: TGTGCCAGCAGTTACCATCGGGCGGGACTACCTCGTGAGACCCAGTTCTTC.